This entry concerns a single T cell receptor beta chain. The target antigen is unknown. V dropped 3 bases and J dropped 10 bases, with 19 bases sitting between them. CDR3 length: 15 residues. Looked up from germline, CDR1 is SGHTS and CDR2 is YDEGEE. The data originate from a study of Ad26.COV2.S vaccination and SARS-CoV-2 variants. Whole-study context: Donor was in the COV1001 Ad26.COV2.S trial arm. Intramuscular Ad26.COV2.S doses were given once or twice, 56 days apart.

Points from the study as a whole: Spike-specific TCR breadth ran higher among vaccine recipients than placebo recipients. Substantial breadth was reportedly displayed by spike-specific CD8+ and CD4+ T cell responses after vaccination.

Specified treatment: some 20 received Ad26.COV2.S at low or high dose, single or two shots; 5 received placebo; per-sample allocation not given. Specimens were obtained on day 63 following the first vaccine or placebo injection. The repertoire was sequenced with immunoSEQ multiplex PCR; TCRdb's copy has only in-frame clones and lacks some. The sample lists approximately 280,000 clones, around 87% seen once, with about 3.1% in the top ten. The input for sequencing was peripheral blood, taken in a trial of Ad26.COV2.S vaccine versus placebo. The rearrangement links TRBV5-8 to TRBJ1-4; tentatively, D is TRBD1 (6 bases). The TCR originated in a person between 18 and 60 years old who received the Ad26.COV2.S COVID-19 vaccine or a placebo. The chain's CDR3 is CASSSRDTPGGKLFF. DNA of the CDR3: TGTGCCAGCAGCTCGAGGGACACCCCGGGGGGAAAACTGTTTTTT.